These 14 T cell receptor beta chains came from one sample sequenced in a study of blood T cell repertoires in COVID-19. Some clones are missing from TCRdb's copy, which holds only in-frame ones; the method was immunoSEQ multiplex PCR. This table holds approximately 200,000 clones, about nine tenths found once. Sample: peripheral blood. Every receptor here comes from a woman in her 30s with acute or convalescent COVID-19.

The genes are TRBV2 and TRBJ2-3; D may be TRBD1 (6 bases). The germline CDR1 and CDR2 sequences are SNHLY and FYNNEI. The CDR3 runs to 15 residues. V was shortened by 6 bases and J by 1 base, with 14 bases between the two germline ends. The CDR3 region is CASSKQGPGTDTQYF. CDR3 nucleotide sequence: TGTGCCAGCAGCAAACAGGGACCTGGCACAGATACGCAGTATTTT.

The rearrangement joins TRBV3-1 (or the pseudogene TRBV3-2) to TRBJ1-2; the D is unclear. Trimming took 1 base from V and 3 from J, leaving 3 bases between them. Germline V gene sequence: CDR1 LGHDT, CDR2 YNNKEL (reference sequence). This CDR3 region has 12 residues. The CDR3 nucleotides are TGTGCCAGCAGCCAAGCTCACTATGGCTACACCTTC. Translation: CASSQAHYGYTF.

The V gene is TRBV2, the J gene TRBJ1-4, with unresolved D. V lost 0 bases to trimming and J lost 4 bases, with 6 bases between them. The CDR3 spans 14 residues. Germline assignment: CDR1 SNHLY and CDR2 FYNNEI. CDR3 bases: TGTGCCAGCAGTGAAGCCCTACTTAATGAAAAACTGTTTTTT. Protein sequence: CASSEALLNEKLFF. The entire variable domain, with the rest obtained from reference TRBV2 and TRBJ1-4, is as follows: EPEVTQTPSHQVTQMGQEVILRCVPISNHLYFYWYRQILGQKVEFLVSFYNNEISEKSEIFDDQFSVERPDGSNFTLKIRSTKLEDSAMYFCASSEALLNEKLFFGSGTQLSVL.

The J gene is TRBJ1-5, the V gene TRBV7-9; 9 nucleotides line up with TRBD1. V shed 5 bases, J shed 4 bases, and the junction held 9 bases outside the gene matches. The CDR3 spans 16 residues. CDR1 and CDR2 from the germline V gene are SEHNR and FQNEAQ (reference sequence). The CDR3 DNA follows: TGTGCCAGCAGCCTCGGGACAGGGCATTCGAATCAGCCCCAGCATTTT. Translated: CASSLGTGHSNQPQHF.

This clone was picked up a small number of times. This chain connects TRBV5-1 to TRBJ1-1; 8 bases fit TRBD1. Germline V gives CDR1 SGHRS, CDR2 YFSETQ. Trimming at V came to 4 bases and at J to 1 base, leaving 3 bases not matched to a gene. The CDR3 runs to 14 residues. The CDR3 region has the DNA TGCGCCAGCAGCCATGACAGGGGGAACACTGAAGCTTTCTTT. Amino acid sequence: CASSHDRGNTEAFF.

The V and J genes are TRBV28 and TRBJ1-3; D remains ambiguous. Germline-derived CDR1 and CDR2 are MDHEN and SYDVKM. Trimming stripped 6 bases from V and 0 bases from J, with 9 bases between. This CDR3 comprises 14 residues. The CDR3 bases are TGTGCCAGCAGCCCCACATACTCTGGAAACACCATATATTTT. This encodes CASSPTYSGNTIYF.

The chain carries TRBV6-5 and TRBJ1-2; possible D gene TRBD1, 5 bases. V was trimmed by 5 bases and J by 0 bases, leaving 7 bases between them. CDR1 MNHEY and CDR2 SVGAGI come from the germline V gene. The CDR3 has 13 amino acids. Here the CDR3 reads CASSPTANYGYTF. CDR3 coding DNA: TGTGCCAGCAGTCCGACAGCTAACTATGGCTACACCTTC.

The rearrangement uses TRBV6-5 and TRBJ1-2; TRBD1 is a possible D gene (5 bases). This CDR3 is 13 amino acids long. Trimming shortened V by 0 bases and J by 5 bases, and 7 bases separated the two germline ends. CDR1 is MNHEY, CDR2 SVGAGI, per germline. The CDR3 region is CASSYSRQYGYTF. The CDR3, as DNA: TGTGCCAGCAGTTACTCGAGACAGTATGGCTACACCTTC.

V gene TRBV6-1 combines with J gene TRBJ1-2, with D hard to call. From germline, CDR1 is MNHNS and CDR2 SASEGT. Trimming took 2 bases from V and 8 from J, leaving 12 bases between them. The CDR3 contains 13 residues. For the CDR3, the DNA is TGTGCCAGCAGTGAAACTAATCTGAGGGGCTACACCTTC. Translated: CASSETNLRGYTF.

V gene TRBV18 combines with J gene TRBJ1-2, with 9 bases lining up with TRBD1. The CDR3 is 12 amino acids. Looked up from germline, CDR1 is KGHSH and CDR2 is LQKENI. V was pared by 3 bases and J by 14 bases, with 7 bases of the junction left unmatched. Here the CDR3 DNA reads TGTGCCAGCTCACCCGGACAGGGGACGTTTACCTTC. Protein product: CASSPGQGTFTF.

The chain has TRBV12-3 or TRBV12-4 and TRBJ2-5, with D uncertain. Trimming stripped 1 base from V and 2 bases from J, with 5 bases between. The CDR3 contains 13 residues. CDR3 residues: CASSLEQQETQYF. CDR3 DNA sequence: TGTGCCAGCAGTTTAGAACAGCAAGAGACCCAGTACTTC.

V is TRBV16 and J is TRBJ2-3; 7 nucleotides agree with TRBD2. This CDR3 comprises 13 residues. Trimming took 6 bases from V and 5 from J; bases not matched to a gene: 5. Looked up from germline, CDR1 is KGHSY and CDR2 is FQNENV. DNA of the CDR3: TGTGCCAGCAGTGAATTAGCGGGAGATACGCAGTATTTT. As protein: CASSELAGDTQYF.

The V gene is TRBV5-1, the J gene TRBJ2-3, with 9 bases matching TRBD2. V gave up 2 bases and J gave up 2 bases; unmatched junction bases: 6. Germline V gives CDR1 SGHRS, CDR2 YFSETQ. CDR3 size: 16 residues. The CDR3 reads CASSFTSGPYTDTQYF. The CDR3 DNA is TGCGCCAGCAGCTTCACTAGCGGGCCTTACACAGATACGCAGTATTTT.

In the case of this clone: Other DNA sequences of this sample code for an identical CDR3. The chain carries TRBV18 and TRBJ1-1; perhaps TRBD1 as D (6 bases). Germline CDR1 reads KGHSH; CDR2 reads LQKENI. Trimming took 6 bases from V and 3 from J, leaving 11 bases between them. The CDR3 sequence is 13 residues long. The CDR3 loop reads CASSPTGDTEAFF. CDR3 sequence (DNA): TGTGCCAGCTCCCCGACAGGCGACACTGAAGCTTTCTTT.